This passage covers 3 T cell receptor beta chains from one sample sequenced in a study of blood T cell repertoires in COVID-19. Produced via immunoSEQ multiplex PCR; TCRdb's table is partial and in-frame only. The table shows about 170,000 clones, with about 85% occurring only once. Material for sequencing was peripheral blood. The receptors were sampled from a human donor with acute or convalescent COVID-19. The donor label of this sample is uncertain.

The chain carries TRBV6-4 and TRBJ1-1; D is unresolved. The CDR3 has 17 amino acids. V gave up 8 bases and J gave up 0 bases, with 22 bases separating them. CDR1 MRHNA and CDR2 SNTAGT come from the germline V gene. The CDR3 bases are TGTGCCAGCCAGCCCCCGTGGACTTGTTTTATGAACACTGAAGCTTTCTTT. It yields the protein CASQPPWTCFMNTEAFF.

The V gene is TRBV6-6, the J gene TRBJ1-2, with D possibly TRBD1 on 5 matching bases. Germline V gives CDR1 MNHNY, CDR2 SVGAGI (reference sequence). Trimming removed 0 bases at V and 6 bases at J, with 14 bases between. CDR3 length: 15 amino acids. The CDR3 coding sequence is TGTGCCAGCAGTTACTCCGGGGGTTCGGGCCATGGCTACACCTTC. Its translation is CASSYSGGSGHGYTF.

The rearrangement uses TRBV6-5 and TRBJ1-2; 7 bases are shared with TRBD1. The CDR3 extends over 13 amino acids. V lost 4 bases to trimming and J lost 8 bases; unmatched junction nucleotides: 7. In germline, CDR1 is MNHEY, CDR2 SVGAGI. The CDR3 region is CASSFRQGGGYTF. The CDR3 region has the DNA TGTGCCAGCAGTTTCCGACAGGGAGGAGGCTACACCTTC.